This entry is about one TCR beta chain. Its antigen remains unknown. Enrollment shut out patients with autoimmune disease history or systemic immunosuppression. The data belong to a study of OX40 agonist ivuxolimab in advanced cancers. Study-wide background: Three dose-escalation patients had partial responses: one with hepatocellular carcinoma and two with cutaneous melanoma. Study findings and constraints: CD4+ and CD8+ blood T cells expanded clonally by week 6 at 0.1 to 3.0 mg/kg. Partial responders dosed at 0.1-3.0 mg/kg displayed clonal expansion ranking among the lowest.

The method was immunoSEQ multiplex PCR; TCRdb's version includes in-frame clones alone and lacks a portion of them. Here the sample spans fewer than 90,000 clones, around nine tenths being singletons. CDR1 is SGHAT and CDR2 is FQDESV in the germline V gene (reference sequence). V shed 4 bases and J shed 8 bases, with 17 bases lying between them. The CDR3 runs 15 residues. The sequence was collected from an adult with an advanced solid tumor such as melanoma, head and neck, liver or kidney cancer. V usage is TRBV11-1 and J usage is TRBJ1-4, with a possible D match to TRBD1 (6 bases). The source was CD4+ or CD8+ T cells sorted from blood, collected in a trial of the OX40 agonist ivuxolimab. The CDR3 spells CASSSRGEAGEKLFF. Here the CDR3 DNA reads TGTGCCAGCAGCTCGAGGGGGGAAGCGGGCGAAAAACTGTTTTTT.